Shown below are 31 T cell receptor beta chains from a single sample sequenced in a study of cytomegalovirus exposure and HLA in healthy donors. This PCR relied on a set of 60 Vbeta primers and 13 Jbeta primers. Produced via immunoSEQ multiplex PCR; TCRdb's table is partial and in-frame only. The table includes some 140,000 clones, 76% detected once. What was sequenced was PBMCs. These receptors were collected from a man aged 40-55 years in good health and CMV-seronegative.

The V call is TRBV29-1, the J call TRBJ1-1; 7 nucleotides align to TRBD1. V dropped 4 bases and J dropped 1; count of bases not matched to a gene: 12. The CDR3 runs 16 residues. The germline V gene has CDR1 SQVTM and CDR2 ANQGSEA. CDR3 residues: CSVVPRQGGSNTEAFF. DNA of the CDR3: TGCAGCGTTGTCCCCCGACAGGGCGGATCGAACACTGAAGCTTTCTTT.

The chain links TRBV19 to TRBJ1-1; 10 nucleotides match TRBD1. V was pared by 7 bases and J by 5 bases, with 4 bases of the junction left unmatched. The CDR3 has 13 amino acids. Germline V gene sequence: CDR1 LNHDA, CDR2 SQIVND (reference sequence). The CDR3 is CASKRQGATEAFF. CDR3 DNA: TGTGCCAGTAAGCGACAGGGGGCTACTGAAGCTTTCTTT.

This clone was counted between two and nine times. The chain uses TRBV12-5 and TRBJ2-7, with D tentatively TRBD2 (6 bases). The CDR3 extends over 16 amino acids. CDR1 is LGHNT and CDR2 is FRNRAP in the germline V gene. V lost 4 bases and J 6 bases, leaving 22 bases between the germline ends. CDR3 sequence reads: CASGSPTGHWGGEQYF. CDR3 nucleotides: TGTGCTAGTGGTTCACCCACCGGGCATTGGGGAGGCGAGCAGTACTTC.

The V and J genes are TRBV27 and TRBJ2-7; a possible D gene is TRBD1 (6 bases). Germline CDR1 and CDR2: MNHEY and SMNVEV (reference sequence). The CDR3 has 13 residues. V gave up 3 bases and J gave up 4 bases, with 10 bases separating them. CDR3 amino acids: CASSLTGDYEQYF. The CDR3 DNA sequence: TGTGCCAGCAGTTTGACAGGAGATTACGAGCAGTACTTC.

This rearrangement joins TRBV4-2 to TRBJ2-7; possibly TRBD2 for D (6 bases). V lost 5 bases and J lost 2, with 19 bases in between. Germline V CDR1 and CDR2: LGHNA, YNFKEQ. The CDR3 is made up of 16 amino acids. The CDR3 DNA reads TGTGCCAGCAGCAATCCTGGGACTGATTCAACCTACGAGCAGTACTTC. Translation gives CASSNPGTDSTYEQYF.

The chain uses TRBV6-1 and TRBJ1-2, with D perhaps matching TRBD1 (5 bases). Germline V lookup: CDR1 MNHNS, CDR2 SASEGT. V was pared by 5 bases and J by 7 bases, with 8 bases between. The CDR3 is made up of 11 amino acids. CDR3 sequence: CASSLRGGYTF. The DNA of the CDR3 is TGTGCCAGCAGTCTAAGGGGTGGCTACACCTTC.

V gene TRBV10-3 combines with J gene TRBJ1-2, with 11 bases lining up with TRBD1. The CDR3 consists of 12 residues. V dropped 6 bases and J dropped 12; count of bases not matched to a gene: 6. CDR1 ENHRY and CDR2 SYGVKD come from the germline V gene. CDR3 in DNA: TGTGCCATCAGCGGACAGGGGGCGGGGAACACCTTC. The encoded protein is CAISGQGAGNTF.

This clone has a handful of counts. This chain uses TRBV30 with TRBJ2-3; 7 nucleotides agree with TRBD1. Unmatched junction bases numbered 12, after V lost 4 bases and J lost 8 bases. The length of the CDR3 is 14 residues. The V gene's germline CDR1 is GTSNPN and CDR2 SVGIG (reference sequence). Here the CDR3 DNA reads TGTGCCTGGACTAAGGGGGCGCCCACCATTACGCAGTATTTT. Its translation is CAWTKGAPTITQYF.

The chain links TRBV4-1 to TRBJ1-2, with D perhaps TRBD1 (5 bases). The CDR3 covers 17 residues. CDR1 and CDR2 from the germline V gene are MGHRA and YSYEKL. V was pared by 0 bases and J by 8 bases, with 22 bases between. The CDR3 protein is CASSQEVGLGGGGGYTF. The DNA for the CDR3 is TGCGCCAGCAGCCAAGAAGTAGGATTGGGGGGAGGAGGCGGCTACACCTTC.

The chain links TRBV5-1 to TRBJ2-1, with 13 nucleotides matching TRBD2. This CDR3 contains 15 residues. Germline V lookup: CDR1 SGHRS, CDR2 YFSETQ. The J segment lost 7 bases and the V segment lost 2 bases, leaving 3 bases of the junction unmatched. CDR3: CASSFMTSGRNEQFF. The CDR3 DNA reads TGCGCCAGCAGCTTCATGACTAGCGGGAGGAATGAGCAGTTCTTC.

J is TRBJ2-3 and V is TRBV28; 12 bases match TRBD2. The CDR3 loop spans 16 amino acids. Germline values: CDR1 MDHEN, CDR2 SYDVKM. J gave up 2 bases and V 6 bases, and 6 bases lay outside the gene matches. The chain's CDR3 is CASRNGLAGLTDTQYF. CDR3 DNA sequence: TGTGCCAGCAGGAACGGACTAGCGGGGCTCACAGATACGCAGTATTTT. Supplemented by reference TRBV28 and TRBJ2-3, the full variable domain reads DVKVTQSSRYLVKRTGEKVFLECVQDMDHENMFWYRQDPGLGLRLIYFSYDVKMKEKGDIPEGYSVSREKKERFSLILESASTNQTSMYLCASRNGLAGLTDTQYFGPGTRLTVL.

The gene calls are TRBV6-5 and TRBJ2-3, with 7 bases lining up with TRBD1. The CDR3 contains 16 residues. The germline CDR1 and CDR2 sequences are MNHEY and SVGAGI. Germline trimming cut 0 bases from V and 3 bases from J; bases unmatched to any gene: 6. CDR3 region: CASSYSSRGWTDTQYF. The CDR3 nucleotides are TGTGCCAGCAGTTACTCGTCCAGGGGGTGGACAGATACGCAGTATTTT.

The gene calls are TRBV5-4 and TRBJ2-3, with D tentatively TRBD2 (6 bases). The germline V gene has CDR1 SGHNT and CDR2 YYREEE (reference sequence). V gave up 7 bases and J gave up 0 bases, with 12 bases separating them. The CDR3 is 14 residues long. The CDR3 loop reads CASSRDSSTDTQYF. The CDR3 DNA reads as TGTGCCAGCTCGCGGGACTCTAGCACAGATACGCAGTATTTT.

On this clone itself: Other DNA sequences of this sample code for an identical CDR3. CDR3 sequence reads: CASSVGGDTGELFF. CDR3 DNA sequence: TGTGCCAGCAGCGTAGGAGGTGATACCGGGGAGCTGTTTTTT. The V gene is TRBV9, the J gene TRBJ2-2; D is unresolved. V lost 0 bases, J lost 5 bases, and 8 bases lay in between. The CDR3 sequence is 14 residues long. Germline lookup yields CDR1 SGDLS and CDR2 YYNGEE. Full variable domain (rest looked up from reference TRBV9 and TRBJ2-2): DSGVTQTPKHLITATGQRVTLRCSPRSGDLSVYWYQQSLDQGLQFLIQYYNGEERAKGNILERFSAQQFPDLHSELNLSSLELGDSALYFCASSVGGDTGELFFGEGSRLTVL.

The V call is TRBV5-8, the J call TRBJ1-6; no definite D call. The CDR3 is made up of 14 amino acids. Per the germline V gene, CDR1 is SGHTS and CDR2 is YDEGEE. Trimming pared 2 bases from V and 3 bases from J, leaving 6 bases between. CDR3 amino acids: CASSLYSYNSPLHF. In DNA, the CDR3 is TGTGCCAGCAGCTTATACAGCTATAATTCACCCCTCCACTTT.

Only a few counts were recorded for this clone. The V gene is TRBV7-2, the J gene TRBJ2-7, with TRBD2 matching over 7 bases. Trimming took 1 base from V and 6 from J; bases not matched to a gene: 12. Germline V gives CDR1 SGHTA, CDR2 FQGNSA. CDR3 length equals 16 residues. CDR3 protein: CASSLVPGLETFEQYF. CDR3 nucleotide sequence: TGTGCCAGCAGCTTAGTGCCCGGACTAGAGACTTTCGAGCAGTACTTC.

This rearrangement joins TRBV5-1 to TRBJ1-1; 8 nucleotides align to TRBD1. Germline CDR1 reads SGHRS; CDR2 reads YFSETQ. This CDR3 is 14 amino acids long. V was clipped by 0 bases and J by 3 bases; unmatched bases: 1. The CDR3 spells CASSLVGQDTEAFF. The DNA for the CDR3 is TGCGCCAGCAGCTTGGTGGGACAGGACACTGAAGCTTTCTTT.

The V and J genes are TRBV2 and TRBJ2-2; 7 bases map to TRBD1. The CDR3 extends over 15 amino acids. CDR1 is SNHLY and CDR2 is FYNNEI in the germline V gene. Unmatched junction bases numbered 7, after V lost 5 bases and J lost 4 bases. The DNA for the CDR3 is TGTGCCAGCAGTTGGGACAGAGGCAGCACCGGGGAGCTGTTTTTT. It specifies CASSWDRGSTGELFF.

CDR3 in amino acids: CASSWVGAGYQETQYF. The CDR3 bases are TGTGCCAGCAGTTGGGTTGGTGCGGGGTACCAAGAGACCCAGTACTTC. The chain uses TRBV27 and TRBJ2-5, with D possibly being TRBD2 (6 bases). The CDR3 consists of 16 residues. Trimming left V 4 bases short and J 0 bases short, with 15 bases between. CDR1 is MNHEY, CDR2 SMNVEV, per germline (reference sequence).

The rearrangement uses TRBV6-5 and TRBJ1-6, with 10 positions matching TRBD1. The CDR3 is 15 amino acids. The V and J ends lost 5 bases and 10 bases, in that order; junction bases with no gene match: 8. Germline-derived CDR1 and CDR2 are MNHEY and SVGAGI. This chain's CDR3 is CASSPRGTGVSPLHF. The CDR3 coding sequence is TGTGCCAGCAGTCCGAGGGGGACAGGGGTCTCACCCCTCCACTTT.

The rearrangement links TRBV7-7 to TRBJ2-5; tentative D call: TRBD1 (5 bases). Near its end, the DNA agrees better with TRBJ2-7, so the J call may be wrong. The CDR3 totals 14 residues. Germline values: CDR1 SSHAT, CDR2 FNYEAQ (reference sequence). DNA of the CDR3: TGTGCCAGCAGCCCCGCCGGCAGGGCCCACGAGCAGTACTTC. This codes for CASSPAGRAHEQYF.

CDR3 DNA: TGTGCCAGCAGTGAAACAGTGAATAGCAATCAGCCCCAGCATTTT. Its protein is CASSETVNSNQPQHF. The chain joins TRBV6-1 to TRBJ1-5; D remains unclear. Germline V lookup: CDR1 MNHNS, CDR2 SASEGT. This CDR3 contains 15 residues. V lost 2 bases to trimming and J lost 0 bases, with 8 bases between them.

The chain carries TRBV5-1 and TRBJ2-1; a weak D match, TRBD2 (6 bases). Germline CDR1 and CDR2: SGHRS and YFSETQ. V lost 6 bases and J 0 bases, leaving 10 bases between the germline ends. The CDR3 runs to 14 residues. The CDR3 DNA follows: TGCGCCAGCAATCGGGAGAGCTCCTACAATGAGCAGTTCTTC. This gives the protein CASNRESSYNEQFF.

The chain links TRBV27 to TRBJ2-1, with 9 bases fitting TRBD2. Germline V lookup: CDR1 MNHEY, CDR2 SMNVEV (reference sequence). The CDR3 totals 15 residues. V lost 6 bases and J lost 7; bases outside the gene matches: 10. The CDR3 bases are TGTGCCAGCAGCACCAATAGCGGGAGAGGGAATGAGCAGTTCTTC. Protein sequence: CASSTNSGRGNEQFF.

This clone was seen just once. The chain combines TRBV30 with TRBJ2-1; TRBD2 agrees at 10 bases. The CDR3 has 14 amino acids. Germline V gives CDR1 GTSNPN, CDR2 SVGIG (reference sequence). V dropped 5 bases and J dropped 5; count of bases not matched to a gene: 6. CDR3 sequence: CAWYTSGNNNEQFF. The CDR3 nucleotides read TGTGCCTGGTATACTAGCGGGAATAACAATGAGCAGTTCTTC.

V and J are TRBV6-5 and TRBJ1-1, with TRBD1 matching 7 bases. Trimming cost V 7 bases and J 7 bases; bases outside gene matches: 15. CDR1 is MNHEY and CDR2 is SVGAGI in the germline V gene. The CDR3 runs to 15 residues. The CDR3 sequence is CASTEYRTGDFEAFF. The CDR3 coding sequence is TGTGCCAGCACCGAGTACAGGACAGGAGACTTTGAAGCTTTCTTT.

The chain uses TRBV2 and TRBJ1-1, with 8 bases that match TRBD1. V lost 6 bases and J lost 1; bases outside the gene matches: 7. The germline CDR1 and CDR2 sequences are SNHLY and FYNNEI. CDR3 size: 15 residues. The CDR3, as DNA: TGTGCCAGCAGGCTCAGGGGGCCCGCGAACACTGAAGCTTTCTTT. It encodes CASRLRGPANTEAFF.

Only one count was recorded for this clone. This rearrangement joins TRBV28 to TRBJ2-7, with 12 bases that match TRBD2. Germline V gene lookup returns CDR1 MDHEN and CDR2 SYDVKM. CDR3 length equals 19 residues. V was pared by 7 bases and J by 4 bases, with 20 bases of the junction left unmatched. The CDR3 nucleotides read TGTGCCAGCAAGACAGTCCACCTCACTAGCGGGAGGTATACTTACGAGCAGTACTTC. This sequence encodes CASKTVHLTSGRYTYEQYF.

The V gene is TRBV4-3, the J gene TRBJ2-7; 8 bases map to TRBD1. Per the germline V gene, CDR1 is LGHNA and CDR2 is YSLEER. The trim removed 4 bases at V and 1 base at J, leaving 0 bases unmatched. The CDR3 totals 13 residues. The CDR3 protein is CASSRDRSYEQYF. The CDR3 nucleotides are TGCGCCAGCAGCCGGGACAGGTCCTACGAGCAGTACTTC.

This clone was recorded at least ten times. J is TRBJ2-2 and V is TRBV13; 8 positions agree with TRBD2. With V trimmed by 7 bases and J by 1 base, 2 bases remained unmatched. CDR1 is PRHDT, CDR2 FYEKMQ, per germline (reference sequence). This CDR3 is 14 amino acids long. The CDR3 loop is CASKRGMNTGELFF. CDR3 nucleotides: TGTGCCAGCAAGCGGGGGATGAACACCGGGGAGCTGTTTTTT.

The chain uses TRBV6-6 and TRBJ1-4; 9 nucleotides match TRBD1. The trim removed 8 bases at V and 8 bases at J, leaving 6 bases unmatched. CDR1 and CDR2 (germline): MNHNY, SVGAGI (reference sequence). The CDR3 runs to 13 residues. The CDR3 bases are TGTGCCAGCCGGGACAGGGCTGGAGAAAAACTGTTTTTT. This gives the protein CASRDRAGEKLFF.